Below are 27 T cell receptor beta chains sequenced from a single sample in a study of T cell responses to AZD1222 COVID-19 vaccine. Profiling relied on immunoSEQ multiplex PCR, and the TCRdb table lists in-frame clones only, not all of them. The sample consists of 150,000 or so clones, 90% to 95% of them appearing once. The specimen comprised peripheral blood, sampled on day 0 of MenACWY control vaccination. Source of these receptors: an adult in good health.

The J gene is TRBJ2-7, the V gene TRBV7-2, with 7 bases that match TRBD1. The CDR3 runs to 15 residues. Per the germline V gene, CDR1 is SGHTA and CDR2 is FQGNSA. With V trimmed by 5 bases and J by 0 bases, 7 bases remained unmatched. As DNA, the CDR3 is TGTGCCAGCAGCCCGGTGGGACAGAGCTCCTACGAGCAGTACTTC. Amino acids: CASSPVGQSSYEQYF.

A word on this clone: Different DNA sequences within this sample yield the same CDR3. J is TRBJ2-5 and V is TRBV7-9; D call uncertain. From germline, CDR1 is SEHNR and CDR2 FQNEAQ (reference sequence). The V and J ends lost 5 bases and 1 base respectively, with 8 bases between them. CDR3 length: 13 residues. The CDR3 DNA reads TGTGCCAGCAGCAGAACACCCCAAGAGACCCAGTACTTC. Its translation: CASSRTPQETQYF. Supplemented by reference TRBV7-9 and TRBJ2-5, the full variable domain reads DTGVSQNPRHKITKRGQNVTFRCDPISEHNRLYWYRQTLGQGPEFLTYFQNEAQLEKSRLLSDRFSAERPKGSFSTLEIQRTEQGDSAMYLCASSRTPQETQYFGPGTRLLVL.

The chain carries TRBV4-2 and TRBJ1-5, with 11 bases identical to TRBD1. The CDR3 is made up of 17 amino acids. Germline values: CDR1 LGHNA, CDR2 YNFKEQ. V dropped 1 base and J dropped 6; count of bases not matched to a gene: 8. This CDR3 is CASSQVGGQGVGQPQHF. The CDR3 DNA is TGTGCCAGCAGCCAAGTGGGGGGACAGGGGGTAGGTCAGCCCCAGCATTTT.

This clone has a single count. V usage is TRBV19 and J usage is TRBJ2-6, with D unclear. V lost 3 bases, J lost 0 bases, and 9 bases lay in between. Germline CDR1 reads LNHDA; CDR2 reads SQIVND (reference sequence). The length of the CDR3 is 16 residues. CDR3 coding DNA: TGTGCCAGTAGTATTTGGGGATACTCTGGGGCCAACGTCCTGACTTTC. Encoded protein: CASSIWGYSGANVLTF. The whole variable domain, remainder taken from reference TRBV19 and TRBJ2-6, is DGGITQSPKYLFRKEGQNVTLSCEQNLNHDAMYWYRQDPGQGLRLIYYSQIVNDFQKGDIAEGYSVSREKKESFPLTVTSAQKNPTAFYLCASSIWGYSGANVLTFGAGSRLTVL.

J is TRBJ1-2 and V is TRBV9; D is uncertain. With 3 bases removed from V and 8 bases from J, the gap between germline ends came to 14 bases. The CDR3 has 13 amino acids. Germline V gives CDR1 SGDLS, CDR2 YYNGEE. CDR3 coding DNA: TGTGCCAGCAGCGCCGACGGGCTCGACGGCTACACCTTC. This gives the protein CASSADGLDGYTF. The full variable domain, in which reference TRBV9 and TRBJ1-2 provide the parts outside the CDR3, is DSGVTQTPKHLITATGQRVTLRCSPRSGDLSVYWYQQSLDQGLQFLIQYYNGEERAKGNILERFSAQQFPDLHSELNLSSLELGDSALYFCASSADGLDGYTFGSGTRLTVV.

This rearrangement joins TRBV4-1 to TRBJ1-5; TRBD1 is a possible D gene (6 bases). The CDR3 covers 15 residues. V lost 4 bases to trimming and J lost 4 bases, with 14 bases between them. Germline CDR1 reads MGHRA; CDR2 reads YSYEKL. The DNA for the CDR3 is TGCGCCAGCAGCCCCCTTGGCCAGGGGAATCAGCCCCAGCATTTT. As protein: CASSPLGQGNQPQHF.

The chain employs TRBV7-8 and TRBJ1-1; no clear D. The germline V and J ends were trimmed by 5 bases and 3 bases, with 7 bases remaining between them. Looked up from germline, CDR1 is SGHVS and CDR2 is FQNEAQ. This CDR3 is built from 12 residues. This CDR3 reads CASSPPYTEAFF. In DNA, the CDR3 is TGTGCCAGCAGCCCGCCCTACACTGAAGCTTTCTTT.

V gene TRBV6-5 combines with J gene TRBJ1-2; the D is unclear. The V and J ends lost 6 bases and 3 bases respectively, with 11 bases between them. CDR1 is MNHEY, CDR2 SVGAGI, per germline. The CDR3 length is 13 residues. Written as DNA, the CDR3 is TGTGCCAGCAGATCCCCCCTACACTATGGCTACACCTTC. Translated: CASRSPLHYGYTF.

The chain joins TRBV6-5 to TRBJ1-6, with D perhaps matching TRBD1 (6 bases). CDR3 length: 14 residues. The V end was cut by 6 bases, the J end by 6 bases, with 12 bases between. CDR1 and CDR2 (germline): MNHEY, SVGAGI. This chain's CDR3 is CASSLQGGNSPLHF. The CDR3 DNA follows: TGTGCCAGCAGCTTACAGGGTGGTAATTCACCCCTCCACTTT.

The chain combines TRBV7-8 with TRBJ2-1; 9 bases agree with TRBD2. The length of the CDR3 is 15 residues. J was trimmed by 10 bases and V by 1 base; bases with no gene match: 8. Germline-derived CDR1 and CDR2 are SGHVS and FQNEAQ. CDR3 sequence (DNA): TGTGCCAGCAGCTTAGAGGGCGGGAGGGCCAAGGAGCAGTTCTTC. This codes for CASSLEGGRAKEQFF.

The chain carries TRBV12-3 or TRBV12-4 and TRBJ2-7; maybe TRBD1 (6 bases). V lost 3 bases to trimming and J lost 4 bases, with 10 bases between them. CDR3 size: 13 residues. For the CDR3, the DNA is TGTGCCAGCAGTTTGCAGGGGCCGTACGAGCAGTACTTC. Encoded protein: CASSLQGPYEQYF.

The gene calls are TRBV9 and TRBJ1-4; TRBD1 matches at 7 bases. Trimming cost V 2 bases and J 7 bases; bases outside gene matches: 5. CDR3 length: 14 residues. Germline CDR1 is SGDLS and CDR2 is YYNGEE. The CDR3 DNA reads TGTGCCAGCAGCGTGACAGGGAGGGGTGAAAAACTGTTTTTT. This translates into CASSVTGRGEKLFF. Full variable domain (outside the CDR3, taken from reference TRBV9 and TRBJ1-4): DSGVTQTPKHLITATGQRVTLRCSPRSGDLSVYWYQQSLDQGLQFLIQYYNGEERAKGNILERFSAQQFPDLHSELNLSSLELGDSALYFCASSVTGRGEKLFFGSGTQLSVL.

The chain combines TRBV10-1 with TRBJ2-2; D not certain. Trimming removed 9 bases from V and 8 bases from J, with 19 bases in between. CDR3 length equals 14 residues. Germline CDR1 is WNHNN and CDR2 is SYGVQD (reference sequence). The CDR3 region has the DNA TGCGCCAGACATTTGGAAGAGGCCGGGGGGGAGCTGTTTTTT. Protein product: CARHLEEAGGELFF.

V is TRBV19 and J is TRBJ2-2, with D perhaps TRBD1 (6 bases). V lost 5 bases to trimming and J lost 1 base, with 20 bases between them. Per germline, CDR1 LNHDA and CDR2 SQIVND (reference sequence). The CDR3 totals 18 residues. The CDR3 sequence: CASSGRTGFTRNTGELFF. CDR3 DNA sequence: TGTGCCAGTAGTGGGAGAACAGGGTTCACGAGGAACACCGGGGAGCTGTTTTTT.

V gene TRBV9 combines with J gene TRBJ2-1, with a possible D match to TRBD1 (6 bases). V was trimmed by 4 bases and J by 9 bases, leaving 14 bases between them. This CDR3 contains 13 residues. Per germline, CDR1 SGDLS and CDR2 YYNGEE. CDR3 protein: CASSFQGGGEQFF. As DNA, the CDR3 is TGTGCCAGCAGCTTTCAAGGGGGTGGTGAGCAGTTCTTC. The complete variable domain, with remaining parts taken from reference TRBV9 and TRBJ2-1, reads DSGVTQTPKHLITATGQRVTLRCSPRSGDLSVYWYQQSLDQGLQFLIQYYNGEERAKGNILERFSAQQFPDLHSELNLSSLELGDSALYFCASSFQGGGEQFFGPGTRLTVL.

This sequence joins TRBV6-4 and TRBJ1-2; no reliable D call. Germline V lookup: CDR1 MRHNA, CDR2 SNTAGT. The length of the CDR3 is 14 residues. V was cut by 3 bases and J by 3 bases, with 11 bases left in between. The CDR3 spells CASSEEGWDYGYTF. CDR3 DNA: TGTGCCAGCAGTGAGGAGGGATGGGACTATGGCTACACCTTC.

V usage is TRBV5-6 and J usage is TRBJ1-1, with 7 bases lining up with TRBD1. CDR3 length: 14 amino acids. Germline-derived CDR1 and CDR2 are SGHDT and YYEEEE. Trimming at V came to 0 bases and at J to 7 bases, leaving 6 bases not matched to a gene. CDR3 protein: CASSLVDREDEAFF. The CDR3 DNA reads TGTGCCAGCAGCTTGGTTGACAGGGAAGATGAAGCTTTCTTT.

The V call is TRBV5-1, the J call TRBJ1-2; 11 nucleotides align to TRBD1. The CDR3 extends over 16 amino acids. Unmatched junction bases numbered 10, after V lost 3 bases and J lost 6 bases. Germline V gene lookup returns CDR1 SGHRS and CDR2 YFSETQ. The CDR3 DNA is TGCGCCAGCAGCTCAGGAGGGACAGGGGGTAAGGATGGCTACACCTTC. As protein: CASSSGGTGGKDGYTF. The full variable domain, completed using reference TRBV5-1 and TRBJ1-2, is KAGVTQTPRYLIKTRGQQVTLSCSPISGHRSVSWYQQTPGQGLQFLFEYFSETQRNKGNFPGRFSGRQFSNSRSEMNVSTLELGDSALYLCASSSGGTGGKDGYTFGSGTRLTVV.

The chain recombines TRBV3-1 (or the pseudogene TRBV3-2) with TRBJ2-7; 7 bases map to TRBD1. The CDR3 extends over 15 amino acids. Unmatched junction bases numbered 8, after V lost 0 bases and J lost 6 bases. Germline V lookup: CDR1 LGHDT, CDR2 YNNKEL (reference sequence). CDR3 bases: TGTGCCAGCAGCCAAGAATCGCGCAGGGGGATCGAGCAGTACTTC. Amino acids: CASSQESRRGIEQYF.

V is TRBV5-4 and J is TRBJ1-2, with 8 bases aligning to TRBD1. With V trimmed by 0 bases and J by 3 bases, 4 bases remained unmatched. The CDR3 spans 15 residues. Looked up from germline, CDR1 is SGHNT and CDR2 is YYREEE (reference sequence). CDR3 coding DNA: TGTGCCAGCAGCTTGGGAGGACAGGGTGACTATGGCTACACCTTC. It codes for CASSLGGQGDYGYTF.

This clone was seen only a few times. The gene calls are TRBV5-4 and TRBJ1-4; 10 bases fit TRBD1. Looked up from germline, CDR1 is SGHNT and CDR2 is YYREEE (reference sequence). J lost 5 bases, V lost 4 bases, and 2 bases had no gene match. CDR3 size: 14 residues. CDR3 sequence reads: CASSPGQGNEKLFF. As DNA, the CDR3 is TGTGCCAGCAGCCCGGGACAGGGGAATGAAAAACTGTTTTTT.

In DNA form, the CDR3 reads TGTGCCAGCTCTGCGAGAGGGTCCGAGCAGTACTTC. It encodes CASSARGSEQYF. This chain joins TRBV18 and TRBJ2-7, with D possibly matching TRBD2 (5 bases). This CDR3 is 12 amino acids long. Germline V gene lookup returns CDR1 KGHSH and CDR2 LQKENI. V lost 6 bases and J lost 6, with 12 bases in between.

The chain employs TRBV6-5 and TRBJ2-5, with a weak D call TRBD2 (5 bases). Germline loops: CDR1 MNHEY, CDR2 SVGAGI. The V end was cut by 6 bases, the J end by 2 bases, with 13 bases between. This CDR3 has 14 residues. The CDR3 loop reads CASSSLGRQETQYF. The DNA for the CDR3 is TGTGCCAGCAGCTCCTTGGGGAGACAAGAGACCCAGTACTTC.

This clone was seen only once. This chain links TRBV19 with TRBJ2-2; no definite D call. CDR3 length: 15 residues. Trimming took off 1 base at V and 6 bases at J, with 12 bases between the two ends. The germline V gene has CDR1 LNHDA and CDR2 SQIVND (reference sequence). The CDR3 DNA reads TGTGCCAGTAGTATAGGAGGAGCTAGATCCGGGGAGCTGTTTTTT. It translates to CASSIGGARSGELFF. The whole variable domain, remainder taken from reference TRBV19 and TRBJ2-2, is DGGITQSPKYLFRKEGQNVTLSCEQNLNHDAMYWYRQDPGQGLRLIYYSQIVNDFQKGDIAEGYSVSREKKESFPLTVTSAQKNPTAFYLCASSIGGARSGELFFGEGSRLTVL.

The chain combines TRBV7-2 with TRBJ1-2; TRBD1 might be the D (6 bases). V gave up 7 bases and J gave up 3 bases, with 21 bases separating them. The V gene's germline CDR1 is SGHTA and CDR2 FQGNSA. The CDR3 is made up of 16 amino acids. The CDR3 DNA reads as TGTGCCAGCACCCTAAGTATTACAGGGAATGACTATGGCTACACCTTC. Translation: CASTLSITGNDYGYTF.

The CDR3 here is CASSPTGSGANVLTF. The CDR3 bases are TGCGCCAGCAGTCCTACAGGTTCTGGGGCCAACGTCCTGACTTTC. The V and J genes are TRBV5-1 and TRBJ2-6; perhaps TRBD1 as D (5 bases). The germline V and J ends were trimmed by 5 bases and 1 base, with 10 bases remaining between them. Germline values: CDR1 SGHRS, CDR2 YFSETQ. The CDR3 consists of 15 residues.

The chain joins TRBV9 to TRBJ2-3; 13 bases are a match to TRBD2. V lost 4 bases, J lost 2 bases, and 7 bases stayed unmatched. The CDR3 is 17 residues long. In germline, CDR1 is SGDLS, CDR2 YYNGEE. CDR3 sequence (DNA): TGTGCCAGCAGCCCACGACTAGCGGGGGGCGTCACAGATACGCAGTATTTT. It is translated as CASSPRLAGGVTDTQYF. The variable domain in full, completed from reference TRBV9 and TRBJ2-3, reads DSGVTQTPKHLITATGQRVTLRCSPRSGDLSVYWYQQSLDQGLQFLIQYYNGEERAKGNILERFSAQQFPDLHSELNLSSLELGDSALYFCASSPRLAGGVTDTQYFGPGTRLTVL.